What follows are 16 T cell receptor beta chains derived from one specimen sequenced in a study of T cell responses to AZD1222 COVID-19 vaccine. Repertoires were generated with immunoSEQ multiplex PCR, while TCRdb's copy carries only in-frame clones and drops some. This table has roughly 200,000 clones, around 92% appearing once. The starting material was peripheral blood, obtained on day 0 of AZD1222 vaccination. The source of these receptors is an adult in good health.

The CDR3 reads CASSLSSGVEFF. CDR3 nucleotide sequence: TGTGCCAGCAGCCTCTCTAGCGGGGTGGAGTTCTTC. V gene TRBV14 combines with J gene TRBJ2-1; 9 bases match TRBD2. Germline CDR1 and CDR2: SGHDN and FVKESK. The CDR3 has 12 amino acids. The trim removed 4 bases at V and 14 bases at J, leaving 6 bases unmatched.

This clone was recorded only once. The CDR3 DNA is TGTGCCAGCAGTGAGACTGGACAGTATAATGAAAAACTGTTTTTT. Protein product: CASSETGQYNEKLFF. The chain uses TRBV6-1 and TRBJ1-4; a weak D match, TRBD1 (6 bases). The CDR3 length is 15 residues. V was shortened by 3 bases and J by 4 bases, with 12 bases between the two germline ends. The germline gives CDR1 MNHNS, CDR2 SASEGT.

This sequence joins TRBV6-5 and TRBJ1-2, with D possibly matching TRBD1 (5 bases). CDR1 is MNHEY, CDR2 SVGAGI, per germline. CDR3 length equals 13 residues. V gave up 6 bases and J gave up 4 bases, with 12 bases separating them. The CDR3 here is CASRTGVAYGYTF. The CDR3 DNA sequence: TGTGCCAGCAGAACGGGGGTCGCCTATGGCTACACCTTC.

The chain combines TRBV6-5 with TRBJ2-5; tentative D call: TRBD2 (5 bases). Trimming shortened V by 7 bases and J by 10 bases, and 22 bases separated the two germline ends. The CDR3 is 14 residues long. Germline V gene sequence: CDR1 MNHEY, CDR2 SVGAGI. CDR3 coding DNA: TGTGCCAGCACCCCGTCGGGCGCTGCCGGGGACCAGTACTTC. Translated: CASTPSGAAGDQYF.

The chain recombines TRBV3-1 (or the pseudogene TRBV3-2) with TRBJ2-1, with 8 bases fitting TRBD2. The CDR3 is 16 residues long. V shed 4 bases and J 1 base; nucleotides not matched to a gene: 6. Looked up from germline, CDR1 is LGHDT and CDR2 is YNNKEL (reference sequence). DNA of the CDR3: TGTGCCAGCAGCCCATTGAGCGGGGGATCCTACAATGAGCAGTTCTTC. It specifies CASSPLSGGSYNEQFF.

This rearrangement joins TRBV7-9 to TRBJ1-5; TRBD1 matches 8 bases. Germline V gene data show CDR1 as SEHNR and CDR2 as FQNEAQ (reference sequence). The CDR3 runs to 16 residues. After removal of 3 bases from V and 2 bases from J, the junction contained 6 bases not matched to a gene. The CDR3 here is CASSFGTGSGNQPQHF. For the CDR3, the DNA is TGTGCCAGCAGCTTTGGGACAGGCAGTGGCAATCAGCCCCAGCATTTT.

This clone was counted between two and nine times. The V call is TRBV7-8, the J call TRBJ2-2, with D possibly being TRBD2 (6 bases). Trimming pared 5 bases from V and 0 bases from J, leaving 13 bases between. Germline V gene data show CDR1 as SGHVS and CDR2 as FQNEAQ. There are 16 residues in the CDR3. In nucleotides, the CDR3 is TGTGCCAGCAGCCCCTCACGGGGGACGAACACCGGGGAGCTGTTTTTT. Encoded protein: CASSPSRGTNTGELFF.

Written as DNA, the CDR3 is TGTGCCAGCAGTGAGCCGGGATATCGCAGGTCGAGCAATCAGCCCCAGCATTTT. It codes for CASSEPGYRRSSNQPQHF. The genes are TRBV6-1 and TRBJ1-5; D is ambiguous. Trimming pared 3 bases from V and 1 base from J, leaving 19 bases between. This CDR3 is 18 amino acids long. Germline V gene lookup returns CDR1 MNHNS and CDR2 SASEGT.

The V call is TRBV30, the J call TRBJ1-6; D unresolved. The germline V gene encodes CDR1 GTSNPN and CDR2 SVGIG (reference sequence). Trimming took 0 bases from V and 8 from J, leaving 14 bases between them. The CDR3 spans 15 residues. CDR3 DNA: TGTGCCTGGAGTGTACTGGCGGAGGGCTATTCACCCCTCCACTTT. Residues: CAWSVLAEGYSPLHF. The complete variable domain, with remaining parts taken from reference TRBV30 and TRBJ1-6, reads SQTIHQWPATLVQPVGSPLSLECTVEGTSNPNLYWYRQAAGRGLQLLFYSVGIGQISSEVPQNLSASRPQDRQFILSSKKLLLSDSGFYLCAWSVLAEGYSPLHFGNGTRLTVT.

The CDR3 DNA follows: TGTGCCAGCAGCTCGAGTAGCCGGAAGACCCAGTACTTC. This gives the protein CASSSSSRKTQYF. The chain is built from TRBV7-3 and TRBJ2-5; no definite D call. V gave up 4 bases and J gave up 6 bases, with 12 bases separating them. This CDR3 contains 13 residues. Germline V gene sequence: CDR1 SGHTA, CDR2 FQGTGA.

The rearrangement links TRBV2 to TRBJ1-5; D unresolved. Trimming took 2 bases from V and 0 from J, leaving 8 bases between them. The CDR3 extends over 15 amino acids. Germline V CDR1 and CDR2: SNHLY, FYNNEI. CDR3 coding DNA: TGTGCCAGCAGTGAATTCCAGTATAGCAATCAGCCCCAGCATTTT. It encodes CASSEFQYSNQPQHF. The complete variable domain, with remaining parts taken from reference TRBV2 and TRBJ1-5, reads EPEVTQTPSHQVTQMGQEVILRCVPISNHLYFYWYRQILGQKVEFLVSFYNNEISEKSEIFDDQFSVERPDGSNFTLKIRSTKLEDSAMYFCASSEFQYSNQPQHFGDGTRLSIL.

The rearrangement joins TRBV12-3 or TRBV12-4 to TRBJ1-1, with D unclear. With 6 bases removed from V and 10 bases from J, the gap between germline ends came to 12 bases. The CDR3 runs to 11 residues. The CDR3 loop reads CASRQSLVAFF. In DNA, the CDR3 is TGTGCCAGCAGACAAAGTTTAGTAGCTTTCTTT.

The genes are TRBV5-1 and TRBJ1-2; 8 bases match TRBD1. The V segment lost 4 bases and the J segment 4 bases; nucleotides outside the gene matches: 3. CDR3 length equals 13 residues. Germline V gene lookup returns CDR1 SGHRS and CDR2 YFSETQ. CDR3 residues: CASSTDRAYGYTF. CDR3 DNA: TGCGCCAGCAGCACGGACAGGGCCTATGGCTACACCTTC.

This clone appeared a single time. The chain is built from TRBV15 and TRBJ1-6; the D gene is possibly TRBD1 (5 bases). V was shortened by 0 bases and J by 0 bases, with 9 bases between the two germline ends. CDR1 and CDR2 (germline): LNHNV, YYDKDF (reference sequence). This CDR3 has 17 residues. This chain's CDR3 is CATSRDHRSSYNSPLHF. DNA for the CDR3: TGTGCCACCAGCAGAGATCACAGGAGCTCCTATAATTCACCCCTCCACTTT. Together with reference TRBV15 and TRBJ1-6, the CDR3 gives the full variable domain: DAMVIQNPRYQVTQFGKPVTLSCSQTLNHNVMYWYQQKSSQAPKLLFHYYDKDFNNEADTPDNFQSRRPNTSFCFLDIRSPGLGDTAMYLCATSRDHRSSYNSPLHFGNGTRLTVT.

The CDR3 coding sequence is TGTGCCAGCACCCCGAGGGCGGGGCGGGCAGATACGCAGTATTTT. Translated: CASTPRAGRADTQYF. V gene TRBV7-2 combines with J gene TRBJ2-3, with D possibly TRBD2 on 6 matching bases. The V end was cut by 7 bases, the J end by 4 bases, with 18 bases between. The CDR3 runs to 15 residues. Germline V lookup: CDR1 SGHTA, CDR2 FQGNSA.

The chain joins TRBV7-9 to TRBJ1-4; D ambiguous. This CDR3 is built from 15 residues. V shed 5 bases and J shed 0 bases, with 10 bases lying between them. CDR1 and CDR2 (germline): SEHNR, FQNEAQ (reference sequence). CDR3 residues: CASSPRKATNEKLFF. The CDR3 DNA follows: TGTGCCAGCAGCCCCCGGAAAGCAACTAATGAAAAACTGTTTTTT.